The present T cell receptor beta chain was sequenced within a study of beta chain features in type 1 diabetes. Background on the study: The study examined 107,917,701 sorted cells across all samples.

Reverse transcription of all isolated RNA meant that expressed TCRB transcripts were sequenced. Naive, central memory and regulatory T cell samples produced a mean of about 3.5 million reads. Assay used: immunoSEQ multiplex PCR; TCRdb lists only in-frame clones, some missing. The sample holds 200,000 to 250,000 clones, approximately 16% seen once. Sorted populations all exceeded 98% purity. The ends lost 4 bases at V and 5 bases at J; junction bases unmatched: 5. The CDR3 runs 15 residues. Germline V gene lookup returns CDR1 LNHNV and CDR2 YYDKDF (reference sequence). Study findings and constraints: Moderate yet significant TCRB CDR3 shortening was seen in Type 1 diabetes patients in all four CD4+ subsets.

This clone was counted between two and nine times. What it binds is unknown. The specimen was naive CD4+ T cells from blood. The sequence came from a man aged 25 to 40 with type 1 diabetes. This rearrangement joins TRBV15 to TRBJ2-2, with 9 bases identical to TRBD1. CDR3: CATSKGQGRTGELFF. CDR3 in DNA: TGTGCCACCAGCAAGGGACAGGGAAGGACCGGGGAGCTGTTTTTT.